This record looks at one T cell receptor beta chain sequence and its context. Only in-frame clones appear in the TCRdb table, and some are missing; sequencing was by immunoSEQ multiplex PCR. The sample carries 45,000 or so clones, around 92% recorded once. This entry belongs to a study of T cell changes during pregnancy in multiple sclerosis. J gave up 5 bases and V 3 bases, and 4 bases lay outside the gene matches. The germline CDR1 and CDR2 sequences are SGHDN and FVKESK. This CDR3 region has 14 residues. This rearrangement joins TRBV14 to TRBJ2-1; TRBD1 agrees at 7 bases. This receptor was identified in a female donor with multiple sclerosis, enrolled in a pregnancy study. The sample here was CD8+ T cells from peripheral blood mononuclear cells, taken after pregnancy. The CDR3 region has the DNA TGTGCCAGCAGCCACCTGACAGGGAACAATGAGCAGTTCTTC. Protein: CASSHLTGNNEQFF.